This TCR beta chain stems from a study of Tregs in tolerant kidney transplant recipients (dated 2019 in TCRdb). With regard to the full study: Before combined kidney and bone marrow transplantation, this study identified donor-specific regulatory T cells using TCRbeta sequencing and then followed those same cells after transplant. General conclusions and limits of the study: The most biologically relevant and donor-specific TCRbeta repertoire appeared to be identified by expanding Tregs with activated donor B cells. Donor-specific Treg expansion exceeded global Treg expansion in tolerant patients, suggesting antigen-driven rather than nonspecific expansion. For some patients, the PCR primers changed as time went on, which meant samples from those patients could not be compared with one another at the nucleotide level. Because the study included only a small number of patients, the results must be confirmed in larger populations and under other immunosuppression protocols. Biological reproducibility was not examined directly, but technical replication error appeared to be minimal.

Genomic DNA was extracted from sorted cells with the QIAGEN DNeasy Blood and Tissue Kit for TCRbeta CDR3 sequencing. Through immunoSEQ, high-throughput TCRbeta CDR3 sequencing was done commercially, including PCR amplification with internal controls and bias correction. Regarding the original processing steps: Unique productive TCRbeta sequences were defined by CDR3 nucleotide sequence where primers matched, otherwise by CDR3 amino acid sequence with Vbeta and Jbeta genes. As a correction for sorting error, sequences shared between sorted populations at a frequency ratio of 2:1 or less were discarded, and the remaining shared sequences were assigned to the higher population. Sequences were defined as donor-reactive when expanded at least 5-fold in CFSE-low cells versus unstimulated cells and present at a frequency of at least 0.01% in CFSE-low cells. Jensen-Shannon divergence, calculated on the top 100 TCRbeta sequences ranked by frequency, was used to quantify repertoire divergence. For any sample with multiple sequencing runs, sorting error was corrected in each run separately before the runs were pooled. TCRdb took this table from immuneACCESS and kept in-frame rearrangements with V and J called. Such tables lack part of the clones; where checked against another copy, unresolved V genes explain under half of the gap, and the rest is unexplained. The DNA gave D and trimming, while V, J and clone size come from that table. Here the sample has 50,000 to 65,000 clones; 70% to 90% occur a single time. The ten largest clones capture 3.8% of the sample.

V trim: 9 bases; J trim: 8 bases; unmatched bases: 3. CDR1 is given as ENHRY and CDR2 as SYGVKD, both from the germline V gene. From its cysteine to its phenylalanine, the CDR3 spans 11 amino acids. The DNA shown is the 33-base CDR3, in frame from base 1. The meaning of the sample's time point label: 6 months after combined kidney and bone marrow transplant. The transplants used related donors along with nonmyeloablative bone marrow transplantation, and in the human trials mixed chimerism was transient. Unstimulated Tregs (CD4+CD25+CD127-), CD4+ non-Tregs (CD4+CD25-), CD4 and CD8 cells were FACS-sorted from thawed PBMCs. 4 combined kidney and bone marrow transplant recipients from the ITN036ST trial were included as patients, and samples were available only from these trial subjects. Healthy control blood was separated into PBMCs by Ficoll density gradient and cryopreserved, and patient PBMCs were collected both before and after transplant.

With regard to this clone: It has no known antigen specificity. Base qualities are not at hand, and no much larger clone is one base apart.

The chain employs TRBV10-3 and TRBJ2-1, with 8 junctional bases fitting TRBD1. This clonotype was obtained from a human patient who received a combined kidney and bone marrow transplant. After a transplant, some T cells may be the graft donor's own cells. The material sequenced was CD4+ T cells from blood (PBMCs), taken 6 months after the transplant. This receptor carries the CDR3 CAIDRGYEQFF. The DNA sequence follows: TGTGCCATTGACAGGGGTTATGAGCAGTTCTTC.